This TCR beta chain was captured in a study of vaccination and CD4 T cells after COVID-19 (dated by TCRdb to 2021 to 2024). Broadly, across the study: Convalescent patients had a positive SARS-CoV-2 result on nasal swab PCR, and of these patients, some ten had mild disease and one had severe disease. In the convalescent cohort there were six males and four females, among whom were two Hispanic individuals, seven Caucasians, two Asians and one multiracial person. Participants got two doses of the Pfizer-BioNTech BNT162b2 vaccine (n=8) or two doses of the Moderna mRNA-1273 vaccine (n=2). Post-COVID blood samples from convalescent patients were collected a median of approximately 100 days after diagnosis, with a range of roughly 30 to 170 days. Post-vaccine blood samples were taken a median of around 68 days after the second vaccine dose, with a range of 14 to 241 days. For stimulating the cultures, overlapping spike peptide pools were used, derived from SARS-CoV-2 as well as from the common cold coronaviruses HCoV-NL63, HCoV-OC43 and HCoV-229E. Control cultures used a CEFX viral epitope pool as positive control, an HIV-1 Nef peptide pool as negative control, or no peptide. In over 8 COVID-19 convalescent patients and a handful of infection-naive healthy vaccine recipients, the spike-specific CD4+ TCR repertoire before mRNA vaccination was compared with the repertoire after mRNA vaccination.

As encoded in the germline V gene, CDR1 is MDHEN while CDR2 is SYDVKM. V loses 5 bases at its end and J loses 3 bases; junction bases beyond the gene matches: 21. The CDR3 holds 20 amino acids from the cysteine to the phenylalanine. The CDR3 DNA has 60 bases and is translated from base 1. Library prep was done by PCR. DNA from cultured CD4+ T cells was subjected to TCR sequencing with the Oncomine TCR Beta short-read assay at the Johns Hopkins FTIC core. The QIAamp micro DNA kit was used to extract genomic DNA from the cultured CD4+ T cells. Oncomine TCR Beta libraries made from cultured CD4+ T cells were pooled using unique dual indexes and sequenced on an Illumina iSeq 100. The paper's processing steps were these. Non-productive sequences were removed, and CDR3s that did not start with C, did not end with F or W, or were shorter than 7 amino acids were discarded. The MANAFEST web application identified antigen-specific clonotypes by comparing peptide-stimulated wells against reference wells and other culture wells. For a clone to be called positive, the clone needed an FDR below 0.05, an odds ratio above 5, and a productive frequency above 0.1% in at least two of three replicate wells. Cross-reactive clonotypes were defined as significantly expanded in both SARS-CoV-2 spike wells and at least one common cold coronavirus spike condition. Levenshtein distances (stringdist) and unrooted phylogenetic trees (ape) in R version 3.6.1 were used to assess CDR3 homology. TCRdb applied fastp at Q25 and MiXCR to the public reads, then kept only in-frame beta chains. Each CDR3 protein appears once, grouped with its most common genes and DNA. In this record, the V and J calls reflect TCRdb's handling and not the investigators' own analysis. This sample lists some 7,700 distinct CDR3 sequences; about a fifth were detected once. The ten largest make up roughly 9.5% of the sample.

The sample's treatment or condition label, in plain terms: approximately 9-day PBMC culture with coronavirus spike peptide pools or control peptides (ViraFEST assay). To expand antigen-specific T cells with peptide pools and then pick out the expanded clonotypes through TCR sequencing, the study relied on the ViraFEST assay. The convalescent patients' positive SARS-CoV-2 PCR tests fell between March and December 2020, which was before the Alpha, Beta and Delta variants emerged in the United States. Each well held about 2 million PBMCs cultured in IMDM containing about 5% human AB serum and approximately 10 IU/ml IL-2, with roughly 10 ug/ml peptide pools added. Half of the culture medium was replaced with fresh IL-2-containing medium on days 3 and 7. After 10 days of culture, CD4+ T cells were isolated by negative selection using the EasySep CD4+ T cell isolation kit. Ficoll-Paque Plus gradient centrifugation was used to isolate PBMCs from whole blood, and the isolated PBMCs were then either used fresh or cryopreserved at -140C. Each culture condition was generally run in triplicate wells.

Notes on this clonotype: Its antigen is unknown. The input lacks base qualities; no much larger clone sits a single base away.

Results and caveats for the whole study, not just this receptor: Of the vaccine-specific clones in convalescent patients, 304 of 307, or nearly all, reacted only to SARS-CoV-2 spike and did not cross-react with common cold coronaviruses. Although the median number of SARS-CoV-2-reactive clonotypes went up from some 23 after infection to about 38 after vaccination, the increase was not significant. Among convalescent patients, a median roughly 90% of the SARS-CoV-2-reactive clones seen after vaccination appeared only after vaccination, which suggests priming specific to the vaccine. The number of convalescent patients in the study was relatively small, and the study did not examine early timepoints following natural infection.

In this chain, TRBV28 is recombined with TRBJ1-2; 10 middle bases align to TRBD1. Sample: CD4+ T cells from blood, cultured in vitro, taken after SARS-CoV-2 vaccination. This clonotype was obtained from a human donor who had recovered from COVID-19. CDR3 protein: CASSPHEYPGQGNSDYGYTF. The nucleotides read TGTGCCAGCAGTCCACATGAGTACCCGGGACAGGGGAACTCAGACTATGGCTACACCTTC.